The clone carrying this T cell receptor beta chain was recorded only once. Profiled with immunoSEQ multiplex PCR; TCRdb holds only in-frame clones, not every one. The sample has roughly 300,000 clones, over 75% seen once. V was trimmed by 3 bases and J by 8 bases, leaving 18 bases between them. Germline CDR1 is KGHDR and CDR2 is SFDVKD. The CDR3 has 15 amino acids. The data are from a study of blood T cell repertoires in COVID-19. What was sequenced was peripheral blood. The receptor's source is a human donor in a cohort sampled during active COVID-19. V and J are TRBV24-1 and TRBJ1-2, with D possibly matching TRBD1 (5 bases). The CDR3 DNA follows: TGTGCCACCAGTGATGAGGACACTTCTTTTATGGGCTACACCTTC. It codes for CATSDEDTSFMGYTF.